Listed below are T cell receptor beta chains from one sample, sequenced in a study of blood T cell repertoires in COVID-19. TCRdb keeps only in-frame clones here, not all; method: immunoSEQ multiplex PCR. The sample has some 390,000 clones, roughly 91% seen once. The sequencing input was PBMCs or T cells enriched from blood (not recorded which). The receptors were sampled from a woman in her thirties who had recovered from COVID-19. The CDR3 runs from the conserved cysteine through the conserved F or W. The order of the fields is D gene, CDR3 length, clone size, V gene, J gene, CDR3 protein, CDR3 DNA. The D gene is left open where the match is weak. The size field is filled for only some rows; it gives once, few, many or a size class.

>TRBD1|15|NA|TRBV9|TRBJ1-1
CASSVSSGGGGRAFF
TGTGCCAGCAGCGTTTCTTCAGGGGGCGGTGGTAGAGCTTTCTTT
>NA|12|NA|TRBV4-1|TRBJ1-1
CASSRGLSEAFF
TGCGCCAGCAGCCGCGGACTCTCGGAAGCTTTCTTT
>TRBD2|16|once|TRBV18|TRBJ2-7
CASSPFSGGLPYEQYF
TGTGCCAGCTCACCCTTTAGCGGGGGACTCCCCTACGAGCAGTACTTC
>TRBD1|14|NA|TRBV2|TRBJ1-1
CASKPGQGFGIAFF
TGTGCCAGCAAACCGGGACAGGGTTTTGGTATAGCTTTCTTT
>NA|13|once|TRBV27|TRBJ1-6
CASSFTGNSPLHF
TGTGCCAGCAGTTTCACAGGGAATTCACCCCTCCACTTT
>TRBD2|17|NA|TRBV9|TRBJ2-1
CASSKRLAGGSYNEQFF
TGTGCCAGCAGCAAAAGACTAGCGGGAGGCTCCTACAATGAGCAGTTCTTC
>TRBD1|16|NA|TRBV19|TRBJ1-1
CASSLTWTGLNTEAFF
TGTGCCAGTAGTCTCACCTGGACAGGGCTGAACACTGAAGCTTTCTTT
>NA|12|NA|TRBV11-3|TRBJ2-3
CASSRSTDTQYF
TGTGCCAGCAGCCGGAGCACAGATACGCAGTATTTT
>NA|16|NA|TRBV9|TRBJ1-2
CASSPQGGAVNYGYTF
TGTGCCAGCAGCCCCCAGGGTGGGGCGGTTAACTATGGCTACACCTTC
>NA|13|NA|TRBV29-1|TRBJ1-2
CSVEGAGVGGYTF
TGCAGCGTTGAAGGGGCAGGGGTGGGTGGCTACACCTTC
>TRBD2|16|NA|TRBV15|TRBJ2-1
CATSRDQGLASPQQFF
TGTGCCACCAGCAGAGATCAGGGACTAGCGAGCCCCCAGCAGTTCTTC
>TRBD1|13|NA|TRBV18|TRBJ1-1
CASSWGQENEAFF
TGTGCCAGCTCCTGGGGACAGGAGAATGAAGCTTTCTTT
>NA|14|NA|TRBV4-1|TRBJ2-7
CASSQDPSTSEQYF
TGCGCCAGCAGCCAAGATCCCTCAACTTCAGAGCAGTACTTC
>NA|11|once|TRBV30|TRBJ1-2
CAWSPGGGYTF
TGTGCCTGGAGTCCGGGTGGGGGCTACACCTTC
>NA|14|NA|TRBV4-2|TRBJ1-2
CASSQAAGLYGYTF
TGTGCCAGCAGCCAAGCGGCAGGGCTCTATGGCTACACCTTC
>NA|16|once|TRBV19|TRBJ2-1
CASSFTMGSSYNEQFF
TGTGCCAGTAGTTTCACTATGGGGAGCTCCTACAATGAGCAGTTCTTC
>NA|14|once|TRBV7-9|TRBJ1-1
CASSIRQENTEAFF
TGTGCCAGCAGCATTCGACAGGAGAACACTGAAGCTTTCTTT
>NA|14|NA|TRBV7-2|TRBJ1-3
CASSFGQSGNTIYF
TGTGCCAGCAGCTTTGGACAGTCTGGAAACACCATATATTTT
>NA|14|NA|TRBV19|TRBJ1-5
CASTGTHSNQPQHF
TGTGCCAGCACCGGGACACATAGCAATCAGCCCCAGCATTTT
>NA|13|NA|TRBV5-6|TRBJ1-2
CASSLGEANRWTF
TGTGCCAGCAGCTTGGGGGAGGCAAATCGATGGACCTTC
>TRBD2|16|NA|TRBV9|TRBJ2-1
CASSDSSRGELQRQFF
TGTGCCAGCAGCGACTCCTCGCGGGGGGAACTACAGCGGCAGTTCTTC
>NA|15|NA|TRBV4-2|TRBJ2-5
CASSQGDPRGETQYF
TGTGCCAGCAGCCAAGGTGATCCTCGCGGAGAGACCCAGTACTTC
>TRBD1|15|few|TRBV5-6|TRBJ1-5
CASSFRGQGVQPQHF
TGTGCCAGCAGCTTCAGGGGACAGGGGGTACAGCCCCAGCATTTT
>TRBD1|13|NA|TRBV15|TRBJ2-5
CATSRGDRETQYF
TGTGCCACCAGCAGAGGGGACAGAGAGACCCAGTACTTC
>TRBD1|16|NA|TRBV5-1|TRBJ2-7
CASSLSGGTGTYEQYF
TGCGCCAGCAGCCTTTCCGGGGGGACAGGGACTTACGAGCAGTACTTC
>NA|15|NA|TRBV9|TRBJ2-2
CASSVDDRNTGELFF
TGTGCCAGCAGCGTAGACGACAGAAACACCGGGGAGCTGTTTTTT
>NA|14|NA|TRBV5-1|TRBJ1-1
CASSLLDLNTEAFF
TGCGCCAGCAGCTTATTAGACTTGAACACTGAAGCTTTCTTT
>TRBD1|13|NA|TRBV27|TRBJ1-2
CASRPQGAYGYTF
TGTGCCAGCAGGCCACAGGGGGCCTATGGCTACACCTTC
>NA|14|NA|TRBV12-5|TRBJ2-7
CASGLTQVTYEQYF
TGTGCTAGTGGTTTGACACAGGTTACCTACGAGCAGTACTTC
>TRBD1|14|NA|TRBV9|TRBJ1-3
CASSGTGGWNTIYF
TGTGCCAGCAGCGGGACAGGGGGTTGGAACACCATATATTTT
>NA|15|once|TRBV6-2/TRBV6-3|TRBJ2-3
CASSYSVKGTDTQYF
TGTGCCAGCAGTTACTCGGTCAAGGGGACAGATACGCAGTATTTT
>NA|15|NA|TRBV6-5|TRBJ1-3
CASSYSGGSGNTIYF
TGTGCCAGCAGTTACTCAGGGGGCTCTGGAAACACCATATATTTT
>TRBD2|19|NA|TRBV3-1/TRBV3-2|TRBJ2-3
CASSHLGTSGGVQEDTQYF
TGTGCCAGCAGCCACCTTGGGACTAGCGGGGGGGTCCAGGAAGATACGCAGTATTTT
>TRBD2|17|NA|TRBV7-9|TRBJ2-3
CASSPTPGLAGTDTQYF
TGTGCCAGCAGCCCGACGCCGGGACTAGCGGGAACAGATACGCAGTATTTT
>TRBD2|17|NA|TRBV28|TRBJ2-3
CASTFGGNSGPLDTQYF
TGTGCCAGCACCTTTGGGGGGAATAGCGGGCCGCTGGATACGCAGTATTTT
>NA|14|NA|TRBV7-2|TRBJ1-3
CASSTTRALNTIYF
TGTGCCAGCAGCACTACCAGGGCCTTAAACACCATATATTTT
>NA|12|NA|TRBV12-3/TRBV12-4|TRBJ2-7
CASSRDTYEQYF
TGTGCCAGCAGTCGGGACACTTACGAGCAGTACTTC
>TRBD2|17|NA|TRBV7-8|TRBJ2-1
CASSPYPGEGKFYEQFF
TGTGCCAGCAGCCCCTACCCGGGGGAGGGGAAATTCTATGAGCAGTTCTTC
>NA|15|NA|TRBV6-2/TRBV6-3|TRBJ1-2
CASSEIRGPGRRYTF
TGTGCCAGCAGTGAGATCAGGGGCCCGGGGAGACGGTACACCTTC
>TRBD1|14|NA|TRBV30|TRBJ1-2
CAWKRDRGFEGYTF
TGTGCCTGGAAGCGGGACAGGGGGTTTGAGGGCTACACCTTC
>NA|13|once|TRBV30|TRBJ1-2
CAWSVQSGYGYTF
TGTGCCTGGAGTGTACAGTCTGGGTATGGCTACACCTTC
>TRBD1|15|NA|TRBV27|TRBJ2-2
CASSPLTGSTGELFF
TGTGCCAGCAGTCCACTGACAGGGAGCACCGGGGAGCTGTTTTTT
>NA|12|NA|TRBV2|TRBJ2-7
CASSGQTYEQYF
TGTGCCAGCAGTGGGCAGACCTACGAGCAGTACTTC
>NA|17|NA|TRBV6-2/TRBV6-3|TRBJ2-4
CASSYLLPSETKNIQYF
TGTGCCAGCAGTTATCTTCTGCCTAGCGAGACCAAAAACATTCAGTACTTC
>TRBD2|13|NA|TRBV30|TRBJ2-7
CASSLAGVYEQYF
TGTGCCAGCTCTCTAGCGGGAGTCTACGAGCAGTACTTC
>NA|14|NA|TRBV19|TRBJ1-1
CASSSIIGVTEAFF
TGTGCCAGTAGTTCCATTATCGGGGTGACTGAAGCTTTCTTT
>NA|13|few|TRBV7-9|TRBJ1-4
CASSFGGNEKLFF
TGTGCCAGCAGCTTTGGAGGGAATGAAAAACTGTTTTTT
>NA|13|NA|TRBV7-2|TRBJ2-5
CASSLSSVKTQYF
TGTGCCAGCAGCTTATCTAGCGTGAAGACCCAGTACTTC
>TRBD2|17|NA|TRBV4-3|TRBJ2-1
CASSRWDGGGRDNEQFF
TGCGCCAGCAGCCGTTGGGATGGCGGGGGGCGGGACAATGAGCAGTTCTTC
>NA|12|NA|TRBV4-2|TRBJ1-1
CASSQGGNLAFF
TGTGCCAGCAGCCAAGGAGGGAATTTAGCTTTCTTT
>NA|16|NA|TRBV6-6|TRBJ1-6
CASSYSQGSSGSPLHF
TGTGCCAGCAGTTACTCCCAGGGGAGCTCGGGTTCACCCCTCCACTTT
>NA|15|NA|TRBV11-2|TRBJ1-5
CASSLGQFRNQPQHF
TGTGCCAGCAGCTTAGGACAGTTTAGAAATCAGCCCCAGCATTTT
>NA|14|NA|TRBV6-5|TRBJ1-2
CASVSHRVNYGYTF
TGTGCCAGCGTATCTCATCGGGTAAACTATGGCTACACCTTC
>NA|14|NA|TRBV7-9|TRBJ2-5
CASTGQEGLKTQYF
TGTGCCAGCACAGGACAGGAGGGGTTGAAGACCCAGTACTTC
>TRBD2|17|NA|TRBV27|TRBJ2-7
CASRSGVRREFIVEQYF
TGTGCCAGCAGGTCAGGAGTGAGGCGGGAGTTTATTGTAGAGCAGTACTTC
>NA|12|NA|TRBV5-4|TRBJ1-1
CASSSPGQEAFF
TGTGCCAGCAGCTCCCCGGGACAAGAAGCTTTCTTT
>TRBD2|14|NA|TRBV29-1|TRBJ2-1
CSVSGLAGLNEQFF
TGCAGCGTTTCAGGACTAGCGGGTCTGAATGAGCAGTTCTTC
>NA|16|NA|TRBV2|TRBJ1-5
CASSLRTVYSNQPQHF
TGTGCCAGCAGTCTCCGGACAGTCTATAGCAATCAGCCCCAGCATTTT
>NA|15|NA|TRBV5-1|TRBJ2-2
CASSLEGLNTGELFF
TGCGCCAGCAGCTTGGAGGGGCTGAACACCGGGGAGCTGTTTTTT